This T cell receptor (beta chain) was retrieved from a study of T cell responses to AZD1222 COVID-19 vaccine. About this clone itself: No antigen is known for it.

Assay: immunoSEQ multiplex PCR; the TCRdb copy retains only in-frame clones and omits some. The table shows around 35,000 clones, with approximately 86% occurring only once. Whole-study findings and limits: Only a handful of people who got AZD1222 tested seropositive at baseline. Females made up more of the donors, who were largely white British, and clonal diversity may have come out too low.

Per the germline V gene, CDR1 is MDHEN and CDR2 is SYDVKM. V gave up 4 bases and J gave up 8 bases; unmatched junction bases: 17. CDR3 length equals 17 residues. This clonotype originated in an adult in good health. This chain joins TRBV28 and TRBJ1-2; 9 positions agree with TRBD1. The sequencing here drew on peripheral blood, taken on day 0 of AZD1222 vaccination. As DNA, the CDR3 is TGTGCCAGCAGTTCTTCCGGGACAGGGCCTACTATAAGCGGCTACACCTTC. This sequence encodes CASSSSGTGPTISGYTF.